This T cell receptor (beta chain) is drawn from a study of CD4+ T cells in melanoma. Repertoires were generated with immunoSEQ multiplex PCR, while TCRdb's copy carries only in-frame clones and drops some. The data hold about 13,000 clones, with 70% observed a single time. This clonotype was obtained from a human donor with melanoma. Specimen: cells from a culture (not recorded whether cultured in vitro).

The CDR3 DNA reads as TGTGCCAGCTCCCGGGGGGACACCGGGGAGCTGTTTTTT. It encodes CASSRGDTGELFF. J is TRBJ2-2 and V is TRBV7-9; 7 nucleotides agree with TRBD2. Germline V gives CDR1 SEHNR, CDR2 FQNEAQ (reference sequence). The CDR3 length is 13 residues. V lost 8 bases to trimming and J lost 3 bases; unmatched junction nucleotides: 3.